This entry lists 30 T cell receptor beta chains sequenced from one sample in a study of T cell responses to AZD1222 COVID-19 vaccine. The method was immunoSEQ multiplex PCR; TCRdb's version includes in-frame clones alone and lacks a portion of them. The table lists more than 150,000 clones, over 70% of them singletons. The material sequenced was peripheral blood, taken 28 days after the second AZD1222 dose. These receptors were collected from an adult who received the AZD1222 COVID-19 vaccine.

V and J are TRBV19 and TRBJ2-3, with D unresolved. V was clipped by 8 bases and J by 6 bases, with 9 bases between them. The CDR3 is 11 amino acids. CDR1 and CDR2 from the germline V gene are LNHDA and SQIVND (reference sequence). The CDR3 DNA is TGTGCCAGTCGCTCTTCGGATACGCAGTATTTT. Amino acids: CASRSSDTQYF. The full variable domain, completed using reference TRBV19 and TRBJ2-3, is DGGITQSPKYLFRKEGQNVTLSCEQNLNHDAMYWYRQDPGQGLRLIYYSQIVNDFQKGDIAEGYSVSREKKESFPLTVTSAQKNPTAFYLCASRSSDTQYFGPGTRLTVL.

The CDR3 DNA reads TGCGCCAGCAGCTTGGACCGAAGCACAGATACGCAGTATTTT. Encoded protein: CASSLDRSTDTQYF. The rearrangement links TRBV5-1 to TRBJ2-3; D call uncertain. Trimming removed 0 bases at V and 0 bases at J, with 5 bases between. In germline, CDR1 is SGHRS, CDR2 YFSETQ. This CDR3 has 14 residues.

The genes are TRBV3-1 (or the pseudogene TRBV3-2) and TRBJ2-3, with D possibly TRBD2 on 6 matching bases. The CDR3 sequence is 16 residues long. Germline V gene sequence: CDR1 LGHDT, CDR2 YNNKEL (reference sequence). V was pared by 2 bases and J by 5 bases, with 17 bases between. The CDR3 sequence: CASSQTTGVREDTQYF. DNA for the CDR3: TGTGCCAGCAGCCAAACAACGGGAGTAAGGGAAGATACGCAGTATTTT.

The V and J genes are TRBV29-1 and TRBJ2-3, with a weak D call TRBD2 (6 bases). The CDR3 is 19 amino acids. V lost 6 bases to trimming and J lost 2 bases, with 30 bases between them. Germline CDR1 SQVTM, CDR2 ANQGSEA. In DNA form, the CDR3 reads TGCAGCGTCGCCCGCTCCCTGGAGGGCGGATCTATGGCCACAGATACGCAGTATTTT. Its translation is CSVARSLEGGSMATDTQYF.

The rearrangement links TRBV9 to TRBJ2-3; weak D call: TRBD2 (6 bases). This CDR3 has 15 residues. V lost 0 bases and J lost 5, with 13 bases in between. Germline V gives CDR1 SGDLS, CDR2 YYNGEE. Written as DNA, the CDR3 is TGTGCCAGCAGCGTAGCTCCCGGGAGTGGAGATACGCAGTATTTT. Its protein product is CASSVAPGSGDTQYF.

This rearrangement joins TRBV18 to TRBJ2-1; 13 positions match TRBD2. V lost 4 bases and J lost 7; bases outside the gene matches: 7. This CDR3 contains 16 residues. Per the germline V gene, CDR1 is KGHSH and CDR2 is LQKENI. The CDR3 bases are TGTGCCAGCTCACGGGGACTAGCGGGAACAGAGAATGAGCAGTTCTTC. Its protein product is CASSRGLAGTENEQFF.

This chain uses TRBV2 with TRBJ2-7; maybe TRBD1 (5 bases). Germline V CDR1 and CDR2: SNHLY, FYNNEI. The V end was cut by 4 bases, the J end by 3 bases, with 13 bases between. The CDR3 runs 14 residues. The CDR3 coding sequence is TGTGCCAGCAGTGCGCAGGGCGGCCTCTACGAGCAGTACTTC. It specifies CASSAQGGLYEQYF.

The chain links TRBV19 to TRBJ2-1; D is possibly TRBD2 (6 bases). CDR1 LNHDA and CDR2 SQIVND come from the germline V gene (reference sequence). This CDR3 has 16 residues. Between the trimmed V and J ends, which lost 4 bases and 4 bases, there was a span of 17 bases. The chain's CDR3 is CASSKVGSGLYNEQFF. The CDR3 region has the DNA TGTGCCAGTAGTAAGGTTGGTAGCGGACTTTACAATGAGCAGTTCTTC.

The chain uses TRBV15 and TRBJ2-5; maybe TRBD2 (5 bases). The V end was cut by 1 base, the J end by 5 bases, with 11 bases between. Germline CDR1 reads LNHNV; CDR2 reads YYDKDF (reference sequence). The CDR3 runs to 14 residues. The CDR3 bases are TGTGCCACCAGCAGAGGATCTAGCAGGGAGACCCAGTACTTC. Its translation is CATSRGSSRETQYF.

This clone has just one count. The chain joins TRBV7-2 to TRBJ2-2; 8 bases line up with TRBD1. The V and J ends lost 2 bases and 7 bases, in that order; junction bases with no gene match: 6. The length of the CDR3 is 15 residues. CDR1 is SGHTA and CDR2 is FQGNSA in the germline V gene. CDR3 protein: CASSLRTGNVGELFF. Written as DNA, the CDR3 is TGTGCCAGCAGCTTACGGACAGGGAATGTCGGGGAGCTGTTTTTT.

The chain joins TRBV5-1 to TRBJ2-5; 9 bases map to TRBD1. Germline V lookup: CDR1 SGHRS, CDR2 YFSETQ. J was trimmed by 7 bases and V by 4 bases; bases with no gene match: 11. The length of the CDR3 is 15 residues. The CDR3 spells CASSQTGGPPGTQYF. DNA for the CDR3: TGCGCCAGCAGCCAAACAGGGGGCCCCCCAGGGACCCAGTACTTC.

This clone was seen just once. The chain carries TRBV27 and TRBJ2-3; 7 positions match TRBD2. The V gene's germline CDR1 is MNHEY and CDR2 SMNVEV (reference sequence). This CDR3 has 15 amino acids. V shed 3 bases and J 2 bases; nucleotides not matched to a gene: 5. The CDR3 DNA follows: TGTGCCAGCAGTTTGGGGGGGGGTTTCACAGATACGCAGTATTTT. Translated, it gives CASSLGGGFTDTQYF.

The rearrangement joins TRBV2 to TRBJ1-1; D remains unclear. The CDR3 length is 11 residues. Germline values: CDR1 SNHLY, CDR2 FYNNEI. The V end was cut by 6 bases, the J end by 4 bases, with 6 bases between. CDR3 DNA sequence: TGTGCCAGCAGGCTGTTCACTGAAGCTTTCTTT. Protein product: CASRLFTEAFF. Together with reference TRBV2 and TRBJ1-1, the CDR3 gives the full variable domain: EPEVTQTPSHQVTQMGQEVILRCVPISNHLYFYWYRQILGQKVEFLVSFYNNEISEKSEIFDDQFSVERPDGSNFTLKIRSTKLEDSAMYFCASRLFTEAFFGQGTRLTVV.

This sequence joins TRBV13 and TRBJ1-5; no clear D. The CDR3 has 14 amino acids. V lost 5 bases to trimming and J lost 4 bases, with 12 bases between them. CDR1 is PRHDT and CDR2 is FYEKMQ in the germline V gene (reference sequence). CDR3 in amino acids: CASSPPGANQPQHF. The CDR3 nucleotides are TGTGCCAGCAGCCCACCGGGAGCGAATCAGCCCCAGCATTTT.

V usage is TRBV11-2 and J usage is TRBJ1-3, with 9 bases aligning to TRBD1. Germline V gene data show CDR1 as SGHAT and CDR2 as FQNNGV. This CDR3 has 18 amino acids. V lost 6 bases and J lost 4; bases outside the gene matches: 16. CDR3 loop: CASSLLGLGQGSGNTIYF. The CDR3, as DNA: TGTGCCAGCAGTTTATTAGGCCTCGGACAGGGGAGCGGAAACACCATATATTTT.

This clone is a singleton in its sample. The rearrangement joins TRBV7-6 to TRBJ2-7; D remains ambiguous. The CDR3 has 14 residues. The germline V and J ends were trimmed by 7 bases and 0 bases, with 13 bases remaining between them. Germline CDR1 and CDR2: SGHVS and FNYEAQ. CDR3 amino acids: CASTSSITSYEQYF. The CDR3 nucleotides read TGTGCCAGCACGAGCTCGATAACCTCCTACGAGCAGTACTTC. Together with reference TRBV7-6 and TRBJ2-7, the CDR3 gives the full variable domain: GAGVSQSPRYKVTKRGQDVALRCDPISGHVSLYWYRQALGQGPEFLTYFNYEAQQDKSGLPNDRFSAERPEGSISTLTIQRTEQRDSAMYRCASTSSITSYEQYFGPGTRLTVT.

The CDR3 loop reads CASSLASGGGTEAFF. The CDR3 DNA follows: TGTGCCAGCAGCTTGGCATCGGGGGGAGGCACTGAAGCTTTCTTT. The genes are TRBV5-4 and TRBJ1-1, with D tentatively TRBD1 (5 bases). This CDR3 has 15 residues. The V end lost 0 bases, the J end lost 4 bases, and 13 bases lay between the germline ends. Germline V gene sequence: CDR1 SGHNT, CDR2 YYREEE (reference sequence).

The chain carries TRBV3-1 (or the pseudogene TRBV3-2) and TRBJ2-1; 13 positions match TRBD2. V lost 0 bases to trimming and J lost 3 bases; unmatched junction nucleotides: 5. The germline CDR1 and CDR2 sequences are LGHDT and YNNKEL (reference sequence). The length of the CDR3 is 18 residues. CDR3 nucleotide sequence: TGTGCCAGCAGCCAAGAACTAGCGGGAGGGAACCTCTACAATGAGCAGTTCTTC. Translation: CASSQELAGGNLYNEQFF.

The rearrangement links TRBV18 to TRBJ1-1; D uncertain. This CDR3 has 13 amino acids. In germline, CDR1 is KGHSH, CDR2 LQKENI. Trimming removed 5 bases from V and 5 bases from J, with 12 bases in between. The CDR3: CASSYGGDTEAFF. The CDR3, as DNA: TGTGCCAGCTCATACGGTGGGGATACTGAAGCTTTCTTT.

The chain joins TRBV28 to TRBJ1-6; 9 bases fit TRBD1. Trimming removed 1 base from V and 5 bases from J; junction bases left unmatched: 6. The CDR3 sequence is 17 residues long. Germline CDR1 is MDHEN and CDR2 is SYDVKM. The CDR3 bases are TGTGCCAGCAGTTTATTGGGACAGGGTCCCCATAATTCACCCCTCCACTTT. Translating it yields CASSLLGQGPHNSPLHF.

The chain combines TRBV7-2 with TRBJ1-5, with D possibly matching TRBD1 (6 bases). The CDR3 loop spans 16 amino acids. V lost 5 bases, J lost 0 bases, and 14 bases lay in between. CDR1 and CDR2 from the germline V gene are SGHTA and FQGNSA. The CDR3 spells CASSQGGVNSNQPQHF. CDR3 in DNA: TGTGCCAGCAGCCAAGGGGGGGTCAATAGCAATCAGCCCCAGCATTTT.

V is TRBV27 and J is TRBJ2-3, with TRBD1 identical over 10 bases. The CDR3 totals 16 residues. Germline V CDR1 and CDR2: MNHEY, SMNVEV (reference sequence). V was pared by 3 bases and J by 0 bases, with 3 bases of the junction left unmatched. The CDR3 sequence is CASSFGTGASTDTQYF. The DNA of the CDR3 is TGTGCCAGCAGTTTTGGGACAGGGGCTAGCACAGATACGCAGTATTTT.

The chain carries TRBV19 and TRBJ2-1; no reliable D call. The germline gives CDR1 LNHDA, CDR2 SQIVND (reference sequence). Trimming removed 5 bases at V and 6 bases at J, with 8 bases between. The CDR3 is 12 residues long. The CDR3 sequence: CASSAVPNEQFF. CDR3 nucleotide sequence: TGTGCCAGTAGTGCCGTTCCCAATGAGCAGTTCTTC.

The chain is built from TRBV28 and TRBJ2-1; tentative D call: TRBD2 (6 bases). The V gene's germline CDR1 is MDHEN and CDR2 SYDVKM. Trimming left V 8 bases short and J 6 bases short, with 17 bases between. This CDR3 has 14 amino acids. The CDR3 here is CASQSAGSFNEQFF. The CDR3 DNA is TGTGCCAGCCAGTCCGCCGGGAGCTTCAATGAGCAGTTCTTC.

The chain recombines TRBV6-5 with TRBJ2-1; D is possibly TRBD1 (5 bases). The CDR3 has 13 residues. The ends were cut back, 5 bases at V and 12 bases at J, with 17 bases in the middle. CDR1 is MNHEY and CDR2 is SVGAGI in the germline V gene. The CDR3 protein is CASSPGLDYGQFF. The CDR3 DNA reads as TGTGCCAGCAGTCCAGGGCTGGATTATGGGCAGTTCTTC.

This chain uses TRBV27 with TRBJ2-1, with D perhaps TRBD2 (6 bases). The germline V and J ends were trimmed by 8 bases and 4 bases, with 18 bases remaining between them. The CDR3 sequence is 15 residues long. Germline loops: CDR1 MNHEY, CDR2 SMNVEV (reference sequence). CDR3 DNA: TGTGCCAGCCGGACGAGGACCGCGGGGTACAATGAGCAGTTCTTC. Its translation is CASRTRTAGYNEQFF.

This sequence joins TRBV15 and TRBJ2-7; D remains unclear. CDR3 length equals 15 residues. Germline V lookup: CDR1 LNHNV, CDR2 YYDKDF (reference sequence). V was pared by 0 bases and J by 1 base, with 10 bases between. The CDR3 DNA is TGTGCCACCAGCAGAGATAAAGCCGGTTCCTACGAGCAGTACTTC. Translating gives CATSRDKAGSYEQYF.

The chain carries TRBV6-2 or TRBV6-3 and TRBJ1-5; the D gene is possibly TRBD1 (6 bases). Germline-derived CDR1 and CDR2 are MNHEY and SVGEGT. This CDR3 is 16 amino acids long. Trimming took 2 bases from V and 2 from J, leaving 13 bases between them. The CDR3 sequence is CASSYNWGRGNQPQHF. The CDR3, as DNA: TGTGCCAGCAGTTACAACTGGGGGCGAGGCAATCAGCCCCAGCATTTT.

About this clone itself: This sample includes further DNA sequences coding for the same CDR3. The V and J genes are TRBV30 and TRBJ1-5; D might be TRBD1 (5 bases). Deletions cut 2 bases from V and 1 base from J, with 6 bases between. CDR1 is GTSNPN, CDR2 SVGIG, per germline (reference sequence). This CDR3 region has 13 residues. CDR3 coding DNA: TGTGCCTGGAGTCGGGACAGCAATCAGCCCCAGCATTTT. Amino acid sequence: CAWSRDSNQPQHF. The whole variable domain, remainder taken from reference TRBV30 and TRBJ1-5, is SQTIHQWPATLVQPVGSPLSLECTVEGTSNPNLYWYRQAAGRGLQLLFYSVGIGQISSEVPQNLSASRPQDRQFILSSKKLLLSDSGFYLCAWSRDSNQPQHFGDGTRLSIL.

The V and J genes are TRBV5-1 and TRBJ1-2; tentatively, D is TRBD1 (6 bases). The CDR3 is made up of 12 amino acids. Trimming cost V 0 bases and J 13 bases, with 13 bases left between them. The germline gives CDR1 SGHRS, CDR2 YFSETQ. The chain's CDR3 is CASSLDREPLTF. DNA for the CDR3: TGCGCCAGCAGCTTGGACAGGGAGCCTCTCACCTTC.